The 25 T cell receptor beta chains below come from one sample, sequenced in a study of blood T cell repertoires in COVID-19. Measured with immunoSEQ multiplex PCR; TCRdb has only the in-frame clones, and not every one. The table has under 250,000 clones, about four fifths seen once. Sequenced input: PBMCs or T cells enriched from blood (not recorded which). All receptors come from a woman in her 50s who had been exposed to COVID-19.

This clone was seen only once. This chain links TRBV27 with TRBJ2-3; D is undetermined. Germline loops: CDR1 MNHEY, CDR2 SMNVEV (reference sequence). The germline V and J ends were trimmed by 5 bases and 2 bases, with 5 bases remaining between them. The CDR3 runs 12 residues. The CDR3: CASSPNTDTQYF. CDR3 sequence (DNA): TGTGCCAGCAGTCCCAACACAGATACGCAGTATTTT.

V is TRBV3-1 (or the pseudogene TRBV3-2) and J is TRBJ2-5; D is ambiguous. The CDR3 is 16 residues long. Trimming took off 6 bases at V and 2 bases at J, with 19 bases between the two ends. CDR1 is LGHDT and CDR2 is YNNKEL in the germline V gene (reference sequence). CDR3 protein: CASSHPTGSRQETQYF. The CDR3 region has the DNA TGTGCCAGCAGTCATCCGACTGGGTCTCGTCAAGAGACCCAGTACTTC.

The chain recombines TRBV6-6 with TRBJ1-1; TRBD1 might be the D (5 bases). The CDR3 runs to 13 residues. Germline V gene lookup returns CDR1 MNHNY and CDR2 SVGAGI (reference sequence). Between the trimmed V and J ends, which lost 6 bases and 4 bases, there was a span of 12 bases. This CDR3 reads CASRLTGGTEAFF. DNA for the CDR3: TGTGCCAGCAGACTCACGGGGGGCACTGAAGCTTTCTTT.

The V gene is TRBV10-3, the J gene TRBJ1-1; TRBD1 is a possible D gene (6 bases). CDR3 size: 13 residues. Germline CDR1 is ENHRY and CDR2 is SYGVKD. V lost 11 bases and J lost 1, with 14 bases in between. CDR3 sequence: CAAVRGQNTEAFF. The CDR3 nucleotides read TGTGCCGCAGTGCGGGGGCAGAACACTGAAGCTTTCTTT.

The V call is TRBV2, the J call TRBJ2-5, with 11 bases that match TRBD2. The V segment lost 7 bases and the J segment 3 bases; nucleotides outside the gene matches: 4. Germline V gives CDR1 SNHLY, CDR2 FYNNEI. This CDR3 region has 14 residues. CDR3 bases: TGTGCCAGCAAGGTAGCGGGGGGGAAAGAGACCCAGTACTTC. Translated: CASKVAGGKETQYF.

This clone has only one observation. This chain connects TRBV2 to TRBJ1-6; TRBD1 might be the D (6 bases). This CDR3 is built from 22 residues. V shed 4 bases and J shed 0 bases, with 28 bases lying between them. Germline assignment: CDR1 SNHLY and CDR2 FYNNEI. CDR3 loop: CASSATGRTPHLQSSYNSPLHF. The CDR3 DNA sequence: TGTGCCAGCAGTGCTACAGGGCGTACTCCTCACCTCCAAAGCTCCTATAATTCACCCCTCCACTTT.

This chain links TRBV5-1 with TRBJ2-1; weak D call: TRBD2 (6 bases). V was trimmed by 3 bases and J by 4 bases, leaving 14 bases between them. The germline gives CDR1 SGHRS, CDR2 YFSETQ. The CDR3 is 15 residues long. CDR3: CASSSESSGYNEQFF. The CDR3 DNA is TGCGCCAGCAGCTCAGAGTCCAGCGGGTACAATGAGCAGTTCTTC.

The V and J genes are TRBV3-1 (or the pseudogene TRBV3-2) and TRBJ2-5; TRBD2 matches at 11 bases. This CDR3 is built from 16 residues. The V segment lost 4 bases and the J segment 5 bases; nucleotides outside the gene matches: 9. Germline CDR1 and CDR2: LGHDT and YNNKEL (reference sequence). CDR3 sequence (DNA): TGTGCCAGCAGCCGTCTAGCGGGGGGTTTCGGTGAGACCCAGTACTTC. Translated, it gives CASSRLAGGFGETQYF.

This clone appeared once. V and J are TRBV5-1 and TRBJ1-2; 9 bases match TRBD1. The V and J ends lost 0 bases and 0 bases, in that order; junction bases with no gene match: 0. Germline assignment: CDR1 SGHRS and CDR2 YFSETQ. The CDR3 contains 15 residues. The CDR3 coding sequence is TGCGCCAGCAGCTTGGGGACAGGGGCTAACTATGGCTACACCTTC. Its translation: CASSLGTGANYGYTF.

This rearrangement joins TRBV27 to TRBJ2-2; D remains unclear. Trimming took 8 bases from V and 6 from J, leaving 22 bases between them. The germline V gene encodes CDR1 MNHEY and CDR2 SMNVEV (reference sequence). The CDR3 extends over 16 amino acids. CDR3 protein: CASGSSVLGFSGELFF. The CDR3 DNA sequence: TGTGCCAGCGGATCATCCGTCCTCGGGTTCTCCGGGGAGCTGTTTTTT.

The chain joins TRBV15 to TRBJ1-1, with a tentative D call TRBD1 (5 bases). V lost 9 bases to trimming and J lost 2 bases, with 19 bases between them. CDR1 and CDR2 from the germline V gene are LNHNV and YYDKDF (reference sequence). This CDR3 region has 15 residues. CDR3 DNA: TGTGCCACTAACAATGCCCGGGACTCAAACACTGAAGCTTTCTTT. This codes for CATNNARDSNTEAFF.

The chain links TRBV12-5 to TRBJ2-1; 11 bases fit TRBD2. This CDR3 is 16 amino acids long. CDR1 is LGHNT and CDR2 is FRNRAP in the germline V gene. The V gene end was trimmed by 5 bases and the J gene end by 3 bases; junction bases not matched to a gene: 6. Written as DNA, the CDR3 is TGTGCTAGTGGTCCCACTAGCGGGGGCCACTACAATGAGCAGTTCTTC. This gives the protein CASGPTSGGHYNEQFF.

This clone was seen a single time. The chain is built from TRBV5-1 and TRBJ1-1, with D hard to call. Germline V gene sequence: CDR1 SGHRS, CDR2 YFSETQ. The CDR3 has 12 residues. V lost 4 bases and J lost 0, with 4 bases in between. CDR3 sequence (DNA): TGCGCCAGCAGCCACTTGAACACTGAAGCTTTCTTT. It is translated as CASSHLNTEAFF.

This chain connects TRBV7-2 to TRBJ1-6; 10 nucleotides match TRBD1. Germline assignment: CDR1 SGHTA and CDR2 FQGNSA. Germline trimming cut 5 bases from V and 0 bases from J; bases unmatched to any gene: 7. CDR3 size: 18 residues. Written as DNA, the CDR3 is TGTGCCAGCAGCGAGGGACAGGGGTTTAGCTCCTATAATTCACCCCTCCACTTT. This sequence encodes CASSEGQGFSSYNSPLHF.

The chain uses TRBV12-3 or TRBV12-4 and TRBJ1-1; D unresolved. The CDR3 sequence is 13 residues long. V was cut by 7 bases and J by 1 base, with 10 bases left in between. The DNA of the CDR3 is TGTGCCAGCACCCTAGGAAAGAACACTGAAGCTTTCTTT. This codes for CASTLGKNTEAFF.

CDR3 DNA: TGCACCACCTTTATTAACTATGGCTACACCTTC. It specifies CTTFINYGYTF. This rearrangement joins TRBV1 to TRBJ1-2. TRBV1 is a recognized pseudogene. The CDR3 is 11 amino acids.

The chain joins TRBV5-1 to TRBJ1-1; D is ambiguous. The CDR3 has 13 amino acids. Trimming pared 6 bases from V and 1 base from J, leaving 10 bases between. CDR1 is SGHRS and CDR2 is YFSETQ in the germline V gene. DNA for the CDR3: TGCGCCAGCACCTTACAGTCGAACACTGAAGCTTTCTTT. Residues: CASTLQSNTEAFF.

CDR3 in amino acids: CASSPYRGTGELFF. The CDR3, as DNA: TGTGCCAGCAGTCCCTACAGGGGCACCGGGGAGCTGTTTTTT. The chain recombines TRBV6-5 with TRBJ2-2; 7 bases match TRBD1. Germline V CDR1 and CDR2: MNHEY, SVGAGI. J gave up 4 bases and V 5 bases, and 4 bases lay outside the gene matches. The CDR3 consists of 14 residues.

The CDR3 DNA is TGTGCCAGCAGCTTATGGGGGGGTCGGAACGAGCAGTACTTC. Translation gives CASSLWGGRNEQYF. This chain connects TRBV14 to TRBJ2-7; TRBD2 matches 7 bases. J was trimmed by 5 bases and V by 5 bases; bases with no gene match: 9. CDR1 and CDR2 (germline): SGHDN, FVKESK. CDR3 length equals 14 residues.

As regards this clone: It is unclear where the CDR3 begins or ends on the DNA, so no DNA is shown, and the CDR3 is as TCRdb lists it. This chain links TRBV6-5 with TRBJ1-2; the listed D gene, TRBD1, was not tested against the DNA. CDR1 is MNHEY and CDR2 is SVGAGI in the germline V gene. Both ends counted, the CDR3 spans 14 residues. CDR3 region: CASSSSTGTNGYTF.

V and J are TRBV18 and TRBJ1-2; D unresolved. The V gene's germline CDR1 is KGHSH and CDR2 LQKENI. V dropped 1 base and J dropped 2 bases, with 11 bases sitting between them. CDR3 size: 15 residues. CDR3 in amino acids: CASSPLPDINYGYTF. CDR3 coding DNA: TGTGCCAGCTCACCACTTCCTGACATAAACTATGGCTACACCTTC.

This clone was counted only a few times. This chain uses TRBV21-1 with TRBJ2-7; the table assigns TRBD2, which was not confirmed against the DNA. TRBV21-1 counts as a pseudogene. CDR3 size: 14 residues. The CDR3 protein is CASSKWLTVAEQYF. CDR3 bases: TGTGCCAGCAGCAAATGGTTAACTGTCGCCGAGCAGTACTTC.

The chain uses TRBV6-2 or TRBV6-3 and TRBJ1-3, with D possibly TRBD1 on 5 matching bases. Germline lookup yields CDR1 MNHEY and CDR2 SVGEGT. The length of the CDR3 is 14 residues. V dropped 5 bases and J dropped 0 bases, with 8 bases sitting between them. The CDR3 nucleotides read TGTGCCAGCAGTACGGACATCTCTGGAAACACCATATATTTT. This codes for CASSTDISGNTIYF.

The sample holds a few counts of this clone. The rearrangement links TRBV16 to TRBJ1-2; D is perhaps TRBD1 (6 bases). V dropped 1 base and J dropped 6 bases, with 12 bases sitting between them. There are 14 residues in the CDR3. CDR1 KGHSY and CDR2 FQNENV come from the germline V gene. The CDR3 nucleotides are TGTGCCAGCAGCCAATTTTCGACAGGAGATGGCTACACCTTC. This sequence encodes CASSQFSTGDGYTF.

J is TRBJ1-2 and V is TRBV15; 9 positions agree with TRBD1. V gave up 0 bases and J gave up 8 bases; unmatched junction bases: 10. CDR1 is LNHNV and CDR2 is YYDKDF in the germline V gene (reference sequence). CDR3 length: 16 amino acids. CDR3 coding DNA: TGTGCCACCAGCAGAGATCAAAGAAACAGGGGGCGCGGCTACACCTTC. Translation: CATSRDQRNRGRGYTF.